The entry that follows covers one T cell receptor (beta chain) sequence. Its antigen is undetermined. Germline CDR1 reads SGDLS; CDR2 reads YYNGEE. V shed 4 bases and J 3 bases; nucleotides not matched to a gene: 3. This CDR3 is 15 amino acids long. This sample stems from a study of CD8 T cells in ankylosing spondylitis. Study-wide results and caveats: Certain motif variants had earlier been reported in reactive arthritis synovial fluid and blood. A CD8+ phenotype characterized the disease-linked clones, which were relatively rare in peripheral blood. About 8 highly homologous variants made up a TCR beta motif that seemed to typify ankylosing spondylitis blood.

With molecular barcodes, quantitative 5'-RACE was used to make the TCR beta libraries. TCRdb reanalysed the 5' RACE reads using MiXCR and keeps one entry per CDR3 protein. This table holds under 300,000 distinct CDR3 sequences, 18% found once. The source material was blood, either unsorted or a sorted T cell fraction (not recorded which). The sequence derives from a male donor with ankylosing spondylitis or in good health (not recorded which). This chain uses TRBV9 with TRBJ2-5, with 13 bases identical to TRBD2. The CDR3 sequence is CASSYTSGREETQYF. CDR3 in DNA: TGTGCCAGCAGCTATACTAGCGGGAGGGAAGAGACCCAGTACTTC.